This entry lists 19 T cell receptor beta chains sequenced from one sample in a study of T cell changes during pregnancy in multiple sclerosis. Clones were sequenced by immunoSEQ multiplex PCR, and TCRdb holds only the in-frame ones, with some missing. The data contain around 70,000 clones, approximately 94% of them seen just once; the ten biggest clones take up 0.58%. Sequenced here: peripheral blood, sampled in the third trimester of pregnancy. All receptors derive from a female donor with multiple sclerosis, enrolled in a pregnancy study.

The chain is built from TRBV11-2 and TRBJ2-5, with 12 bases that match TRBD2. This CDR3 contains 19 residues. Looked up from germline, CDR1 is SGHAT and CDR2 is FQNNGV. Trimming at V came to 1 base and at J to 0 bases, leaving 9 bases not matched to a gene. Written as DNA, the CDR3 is TGTGCCAGCAGCTTAGCGGTACTAGCGGGGGGACAGTACCAAGAGACCCAGTACTTC. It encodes CASSLAVLAGGQYQETQYF.

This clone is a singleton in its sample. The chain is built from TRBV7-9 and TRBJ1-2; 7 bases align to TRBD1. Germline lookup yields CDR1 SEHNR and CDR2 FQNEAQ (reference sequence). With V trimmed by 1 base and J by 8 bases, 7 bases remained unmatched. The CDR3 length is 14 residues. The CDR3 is CASSLERQGLGYTF. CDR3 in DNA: TGTGCCAGCAGCTTAGAGAGACAGGGATTGGGCTACACCTTC.

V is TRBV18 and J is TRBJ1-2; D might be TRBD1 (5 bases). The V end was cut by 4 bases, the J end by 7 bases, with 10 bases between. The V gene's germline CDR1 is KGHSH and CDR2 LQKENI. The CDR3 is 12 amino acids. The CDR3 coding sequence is TGTGCCAGCTCACTCGACAGCCTTGGCTACACCTTC. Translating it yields CASSLDSLGYTF.

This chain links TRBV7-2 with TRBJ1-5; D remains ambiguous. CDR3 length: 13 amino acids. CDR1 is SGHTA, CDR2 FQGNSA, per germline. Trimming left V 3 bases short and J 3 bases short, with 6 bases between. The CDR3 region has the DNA TGTGCCAGCAGCTTCAGTAACAATCAGCCCCAGCATTTT. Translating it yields CASSFSNNQPQHF.

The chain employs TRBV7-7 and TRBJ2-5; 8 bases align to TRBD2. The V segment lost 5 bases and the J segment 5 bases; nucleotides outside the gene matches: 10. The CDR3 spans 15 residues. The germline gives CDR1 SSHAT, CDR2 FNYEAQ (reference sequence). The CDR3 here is CASSLVGGGRETQYF. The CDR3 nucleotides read TGTGCCAGCAGCCTCGTCGGGGGGGGGCGGGAGACCCAGTACTTC.

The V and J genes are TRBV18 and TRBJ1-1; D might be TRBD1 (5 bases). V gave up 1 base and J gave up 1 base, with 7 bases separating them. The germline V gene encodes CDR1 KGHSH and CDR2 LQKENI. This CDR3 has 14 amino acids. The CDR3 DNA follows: TGTGCCAGCTCACCACAGGGGTCGAACACTGAAGCTTTCTTT. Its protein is CASSPQGSNTEAFF.

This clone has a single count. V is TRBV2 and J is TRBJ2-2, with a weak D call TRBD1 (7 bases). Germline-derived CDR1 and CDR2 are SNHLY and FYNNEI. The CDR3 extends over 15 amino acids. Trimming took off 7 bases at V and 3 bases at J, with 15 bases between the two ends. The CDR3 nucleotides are TGTGCCAGCACCAGGAGGGGGCGCGACACCGGGGAGCTGTTTTTT. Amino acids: CASTRRGRDTGELFF.

CDR3 in DNA: TGTGCCAGCAGCTTGAGCGGGGAACGGGACACTGAAGCTTTCTTT. Protein sequence: CASSLSGERDTEAFF. This chain uses TRBV7-9 with TRBJ1-1; D is uncertain. The CDR3 is 15 residues long. Trimming left V 3 bases short and J 3 bases short, with 14 bases between. CDR1 and CDR2 (germline): SEHNR, FQNEAQ (reference sequence).

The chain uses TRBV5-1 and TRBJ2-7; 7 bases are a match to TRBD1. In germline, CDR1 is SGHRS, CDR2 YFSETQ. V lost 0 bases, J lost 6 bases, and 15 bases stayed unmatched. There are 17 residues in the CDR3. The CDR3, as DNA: TGCGCCAGCAGCTTGGGGGCAGGGGGAAATAATCTCCGCGAGCAGTACTTC. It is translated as CASSLGAGGNNLREQYF.

CDR3 sequence (DNA): TGTGCCAGCGGTGGACAGGGGGGCGTCGGCTACACCTTC. It is translated as CASGGQGGVGYTF. The V gene is TRBV2, the J gene TRBJ1-2; 10 bases fit TRBD1. The CDR3 covers 13 residues. CDR1 and CDR2 (germline): SNHLY, FYNNEI. The junction had 8 bases not matched to a gene; V was cut back by 8 bases and J by 8 bases. Supplemented by reference TRBV2 and TRBJ1-2, the full variable domain reads EPEVTQTPSHQVTQMGQEVILRCVPISNHLYFYWYRQILGQKVEFLVSFYNNEISEKSEIFDDQFSVERPDGSNFTLKIRSTKLEDSAMYFCASGGQGGVGYTFGSGTRLTVV.

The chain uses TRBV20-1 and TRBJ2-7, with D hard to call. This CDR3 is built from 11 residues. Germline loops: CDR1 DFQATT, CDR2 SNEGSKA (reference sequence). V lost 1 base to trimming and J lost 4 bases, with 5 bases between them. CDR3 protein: CSARGQYEQYF. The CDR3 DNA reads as TGCAGTGCTAGAGGACAATACGAGCAGTACTTC.

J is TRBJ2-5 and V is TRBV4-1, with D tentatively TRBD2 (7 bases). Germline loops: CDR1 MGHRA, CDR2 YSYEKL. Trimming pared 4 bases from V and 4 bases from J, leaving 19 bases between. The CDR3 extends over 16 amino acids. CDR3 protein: CASSRPTRGAAETQYF. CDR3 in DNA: TGCGCCAGCAGCCGACCCACCCGGGGGGCAGCAGAGACCCAGTACTTC.

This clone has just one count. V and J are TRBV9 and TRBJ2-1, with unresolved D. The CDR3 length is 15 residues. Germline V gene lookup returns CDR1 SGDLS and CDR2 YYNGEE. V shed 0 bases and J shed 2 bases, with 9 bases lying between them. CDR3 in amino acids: CASSVGGQTYNEQFF. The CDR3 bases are TGTGCCAGCAGCGTAGGTGGGCAAACCTACAATGAGCAGTTCTTC. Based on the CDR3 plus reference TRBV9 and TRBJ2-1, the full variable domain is DSGVTQTPKHLITATGQRVTLRCSPRSGDLSVYWYQQSLDQGLQFLIQYYNGEERAKGNILERFSAQQFPDLHSELNLSSLELGDSALYFCASSVGGQTYNEQFFGPGTRLTVL.

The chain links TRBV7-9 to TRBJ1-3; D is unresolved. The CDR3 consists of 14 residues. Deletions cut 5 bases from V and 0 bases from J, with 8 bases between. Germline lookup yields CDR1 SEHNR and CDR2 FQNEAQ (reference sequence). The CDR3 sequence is CASSPPRSGNTIYF. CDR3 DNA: TGTGCCAGCAGCCCCCCCCGCTCTGGAAACACCATATATTTT. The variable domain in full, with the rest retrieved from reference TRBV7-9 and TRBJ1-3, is DTGVSQNPRHKITKRGQNVTFRCDPISEHNRLYWYRQTLGQGPEFLTYFQNEAQLEKSRLLSDRFSAERPKGSFSTLEIQRTEQGDSAMYLCASSPPRSGNTIYFGEGSWLTVV.

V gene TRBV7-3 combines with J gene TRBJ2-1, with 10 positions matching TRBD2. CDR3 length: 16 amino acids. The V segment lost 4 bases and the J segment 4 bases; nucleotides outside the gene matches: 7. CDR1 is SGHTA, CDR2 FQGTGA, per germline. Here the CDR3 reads CASSSTERGGYNEQFF. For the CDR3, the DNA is TGTGCCAGCAGCTCAACCGAGCGGGGGGGGTACAATGAGCAGTTCTTC.

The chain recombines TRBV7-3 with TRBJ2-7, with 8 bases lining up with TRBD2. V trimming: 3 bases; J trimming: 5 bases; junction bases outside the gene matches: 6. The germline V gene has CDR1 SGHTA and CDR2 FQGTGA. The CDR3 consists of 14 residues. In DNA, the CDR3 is TGTGCCAGCAGCTTTCGGGAGGGGAAGAACGAGCAGTACTTC. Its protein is CASSFREGKNEQYF.

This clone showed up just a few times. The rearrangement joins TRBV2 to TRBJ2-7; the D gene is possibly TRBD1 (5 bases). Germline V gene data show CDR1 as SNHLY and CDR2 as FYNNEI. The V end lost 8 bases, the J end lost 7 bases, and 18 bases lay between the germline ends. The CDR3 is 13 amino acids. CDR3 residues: CASVPFAGLEQYF. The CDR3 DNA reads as TGTGCCAGCGTGCCCTTCGCAGGGTTGGAGCAGTACTTC.

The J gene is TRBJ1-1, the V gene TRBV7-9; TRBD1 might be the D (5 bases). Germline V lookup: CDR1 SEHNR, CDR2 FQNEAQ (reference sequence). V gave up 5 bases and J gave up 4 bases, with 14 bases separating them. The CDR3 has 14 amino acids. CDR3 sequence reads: CASSPDRGFTEAFF. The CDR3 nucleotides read TGTGCCAGCAGCCCCGACCGGGGGTTCACTGAAGCTTTCTTT. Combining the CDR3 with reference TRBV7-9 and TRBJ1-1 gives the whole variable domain DTGVSQNPRHKITKRGQNVTFRCDPISEHNRLYWYRQTLGQGPEFLTYFQNEAQLEKSRLLSDRFSAERPKGSFSTLEIQRTEQGDSAMYLCASSPDRGFTEAFFGQGTRLTVV.

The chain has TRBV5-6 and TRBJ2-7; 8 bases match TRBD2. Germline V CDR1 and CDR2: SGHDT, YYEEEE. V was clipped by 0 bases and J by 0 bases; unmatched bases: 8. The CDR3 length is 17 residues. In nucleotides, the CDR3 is TGTGCCAGCAGCTTGGTGGGAGCGGGGGCCACCTCCTACGAGCAGTACTTC. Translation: CASSLVGAGATSYEQYF.